The next 14 T cell receptor beta chains were all read from a single sample in a study of shared clonotypes between healthy human individuals. TCRdb's copy holds only in-frame clones and misses some; the assay was immunoSEQ multiplex PCR. The sample lists under 1,100,000 clones, 75% to 80% occurring once. The sequenced sample consisted of memory CD4+ T cells from PBMCs. Subset specified: CD45RA-negative fraction. These receptors came from a man between 18 and 35 years old in good health. Some clones in this sample may be carry-over from other donors' samples.

This chain links TRBV7-2 with TRBJ1-3, with TRBD1 matching over 7 bases. Germline CDR1 SGHTA, CDR2 FQGNSA. The junction had 6 bases not matched to a gene; V was cut back by 5 bases and J by 2 bases. The CDR3 totals 15 residues. The DNA of the CDR3 is TGTGCCAGCAGCCCCTGGGACAGCACTGGAAACACCATATATTTT. The encoded protein is CASSPWDSTGNTIYF.

In its sample, this clone was seen once. Other DNA sequences from this sample encode an identical CDR3 as well. The V gene is TRBV5-1, the J gene TRBJ2-3; 9 nucleotides line up with TRBD1. The CDR3 has 16 amino acids. Germline V CDR1 and CDR2: SGHRS, YFSETQ. V lost 4 bases and J lost 0; bases outside the gene matches: 6. Here the CDR3 DNA reads TGCGCCAGCAGCAGGGGGACAGGGTCCAGCACAGATACGCAGTATTTT. It encodes CASSRGTGSSTDTQYF.

In its sample, this clone was seen many times. This chain joins TRBV4-1 and TRBJ1-3; D not certain. V was cut by 4 bases and J by 0 bases, with 10 bases left in between. The germline CDR1 and CDR2 sequences are MGHRA and YSYEKL. This CDR3 has 15 residues. The DNA of the CDR3 is TGCGCCAGCAGCCTCCAGGAGGTCTCTGGAAACACCATATATTTT. Translation: CASSLQEVSGNTIYF.

This CDR3 is CASSQGGATIYF. The CDR3 DNA is TGTGCCAGCAGCCAGGGGGGAGCCACCATATATTTT. The rearrangement uses TRBV6-5 and TRBJ1-3; 7 positions agree with TRBD1. This CDR3 has 12 residues. Trimming at V came to 6 bases and at J to 9 bases, leaving 5 bases not matched to a gene. Germline loops: CDR1 MNHEY, CDR2 SVGAGI.

The rearrangement joins TRBV7-2 to TRBJ2-3; 9 nucleotides line up with TRBD2. Germline trimming cut 3 bases from V and 3 bases from J; bases unmatched to any gene: 1. The CDR3 runs to 14 residues. Germline V gene data show CDR1 as SGHTA and CDR2 as FQGNSA. This chain's CDR3 is CASSFLAGTDTQYF. CDR3 in DNA: TGTGCCAGCAGCTTCCTAGCGGGAACAGATACGCAGTATTTT. The variable domain in full, with the rest retrieved from reference TRBV7-2 and TRBJ2-3, is GAGVSQSPSNKVTEKGKDVELRCDPISGHTALYWYRQSLGQGLEFLIYFQGNSAPDKSGLPSDRFSAERTGGSVSTLTIQRTQQEDSAVYLCASSFLAGTDTQYFGPGTRLTVL.

The rearrangement links TRBV5-4 to TRBJ1-4; D may be TRBD1 (6 bases). Germline V gene lookup returns CDR1 SGHNT and CDR2 YYREEE (reference sequence). V was clipped by 7 bases and J by 7 bases, with 14 bases between them. The CDR3 length is 13 residues. CDR3 in amino acids: CASQWGQGEKLFF. The CDR3 DNA is TGTGCCAGCCAGTGGGGGCAGGGTGAAAAACTGTTTTTT.

The chain couples TRBV5-5 to TRBJ1-1; D is unclear. This CDR3 comprises 13 residues. CDR1 SGHKS and CDR2 YYEKEE come from the germline V gene (reference sequence). The V and J ends lost 2 bases and 8 bases respectively, with 13 bases between them. The CDR3: CASSLAGIIEAFF. The CDR3 DNA sequence: TGTGCCAGCAGCTTAGCCGGAATAATCGAAGCTTTCTTT.

Note on this clone: An end of the junction does not agree with germline; a read error may underlie this. The chain links TRBV5-1 to TRBJ2-4; tentatively, D is TRBD1 (9 bases). This CDR3 spans 13 amino acids. Germline lookup yields CDR1 SGHRS and CDR2 YFSETQ. The chain's CDR3 is CASSLGVAGQGVF. The DNA for the CDR3 is TGCGCCAGCAGCTTGGGAGTAGCGGGACAGGGCGTCTTC.

V usage is TRBV19 and J usage is TRBJ1-5, with 7 nucleotides matching TRBD1. CDR3 size: 14 residues. The germline V gene has CDR1 LNHDA and CDR2 SQIVND (reference sequence). V lost 7 bases and J lost 2; bases outside the gene matches: 5. In nucleotides, the CDR3 is TGTGCCAGTATGACAGGGATGGGCAATCAGCCCCAGCATTTT. Translating it yields CASMTGMGNQPQHF.

The V and J genes are TRBV10-3 and TRBJ2-3; weak D call: TRBD2 (6 bases). The CDR3 consists of 15 residues. The V gene lost 2 bases and the J gene lost 6 bases, with 15 bases spanning the gap. Germline V gene data show CDR1 as ENHRY and CDR2 as SYGVKD. The CDR3 DNA follows: TGTGCCATCAGTGAGGGGGGGAGTCTAGCGGATACGCAGTATTTT. This sequence encodes CAISEGGSLADTQYF.

The gene calls are TRBV7-8 and TRBJ2-7, with D perhaps matching TRBD1 or TRBD2 (5 bases each). V lost 4 bases and J 13 bases, leaving 17 bases between the germline ends. The CDR3 consists of 12 residues. The germline V gene encodes CDR1 SGHVS and CDR2 FQNEAQ. The CDR3 nucleotides read TGTGCCAGCAGCTCCTCCGGGACCGAATATTACTTC. It specifies CASSSSGTEYYF.

This chain joins TRBV5-6 and TRBJ2-2, with D uncertain. V was cut by 2 bases and J by 9 bases, with 11 bases left in between. Looked up from germline, CDR1 is SGHDT and CDR2 is YYEEEE. The CDR3 is 13 residues long. The CDR3 bases are TGTGCCAGCAGCTTTCTGCAGGCCCGGGAGCTGTTTTTT. This sequence encodes CASSFLQARELFF.

The chain is built from TRBV21-1 and TRBJ2-7; TRBD2, the table's D call, lacks a check against the DNA. TRBV21-1 is a documented pseudogene. The CDR3 has 15 amino acids. The CDR3 region is CASSKVKREAYEQYF. The CDR3 coding sequence is TGTGCCAGCAGCAAAGTGAAGCGGGAGGCCTACGAGCAGTACTTC.

The gene calls are TRBV30 and TRBJ1-3; perhaps TRBD1 as D (5 bases). Trimming left V 4 bases short and J 3 bases short, with 10 bases between. The germline V gene has CDR1 GTSNPN and CDR2 SVGIG (reference sequence). The CDR3 consists of 13 residues. The DNA for the CDR3 is TGTGCCTGGATCAGGGCTGGTGGAAACACCATATATTTT. This translates into CAWIRAGGNTIYF.